The TCR beta chain under discussion was sequenced for a study of PD-1 blockade in mismatch repair-deficient tumors. Study results and caveats: After pembrolizumab, tumor-resident clones rose rapidly, then generally contracted before radiologic responses.

Regarding this clone: The target antigen is unknown.

All patients were mismatch repair deficient, assessed by either PCR or immunohistochemistry. CDR1 is SGHTA, CDR2 FQGNSA, per germline. V was clipped by 0 bases and J by 7 bases, with 10 bases between them. This CDR3 is 13 amino acids long. TCRdb's table, derived via immunoSEQ multiplex PCR, lists solely in-frame clones and lacks some. Here the sample spans about 19,000 clones, around 80% being singletons. This clonotype was obtained from an adult with mismatch repair-deficient cancer. The chain has TRBV7-2 and TRBJ2-7; D possibly corresponds to TRBD2 (5 bases). The sequencing here drew on PBMCs, taken 52 weeks after starting pembrolizumab. The CDR3 reads CASSLAGVGEQYF. In DNA, the CDR3 is TGTGCCAGCAGCTTAGCGGGAGTTGGGGAGCAGTACTTC.